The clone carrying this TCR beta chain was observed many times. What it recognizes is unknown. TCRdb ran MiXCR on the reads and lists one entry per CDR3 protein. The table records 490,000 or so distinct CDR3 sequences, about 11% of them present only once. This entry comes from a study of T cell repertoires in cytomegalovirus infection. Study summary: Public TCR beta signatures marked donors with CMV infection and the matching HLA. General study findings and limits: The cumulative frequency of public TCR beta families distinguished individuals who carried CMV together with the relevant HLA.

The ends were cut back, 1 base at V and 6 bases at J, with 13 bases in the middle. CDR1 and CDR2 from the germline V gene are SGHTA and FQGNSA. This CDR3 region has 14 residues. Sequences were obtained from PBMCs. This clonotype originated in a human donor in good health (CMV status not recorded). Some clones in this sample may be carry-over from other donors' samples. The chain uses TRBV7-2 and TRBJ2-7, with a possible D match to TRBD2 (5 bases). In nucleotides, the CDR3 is TGTGCCAGCAGCTTAGATCCGGGGAGAATCGAGCAGTACTTC. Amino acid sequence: CASSLDPGRIEQYF.